This T cell receptor beta chain was obtained from a study of T cells in Graves' hyperthyroidism and ophthalmopathy. General observations from the study: From stable hyperthyroidism, ophthalmopathy was set apart by a 13 V-J model.

Trimming cost V 3 bases and J 0 bases, with 11 bases left between them. CDR1 and CDR2 (germline): KGHSY, FQNENV. The CDR3 sequence is 15 residues long. This clonotype was observed at least ten times. Its antigen is as yet unknown. The investigators amplified TCR beta CDR3 regions from RNA transcripts. The HTBI set primed first-round TCR CDR3 RT-PCR. TCRdb processed the multiplex PCR reads anew with MiXCR; each CDR3 protein has one entry. Of 370,000 or so distinct CDR3 sequences in the sample, more than 15% were seen once. The TCR originated in a woman aged 18-29 years with Graves' hyperthyroidism that later progressed to Graves' ophthalmopathy. V gene TRBV16 combines with J gene TRBJ1-1, with D possibly TRBD1 on 5 matching bases. Sequencing input: blood. CDR3: CASSHQTALNTEAFF. The CDR3 nucleotides read TGTGCCAGCAGCCACCAGACAGCCCTGAACACTGAAGCTTTCTTT.